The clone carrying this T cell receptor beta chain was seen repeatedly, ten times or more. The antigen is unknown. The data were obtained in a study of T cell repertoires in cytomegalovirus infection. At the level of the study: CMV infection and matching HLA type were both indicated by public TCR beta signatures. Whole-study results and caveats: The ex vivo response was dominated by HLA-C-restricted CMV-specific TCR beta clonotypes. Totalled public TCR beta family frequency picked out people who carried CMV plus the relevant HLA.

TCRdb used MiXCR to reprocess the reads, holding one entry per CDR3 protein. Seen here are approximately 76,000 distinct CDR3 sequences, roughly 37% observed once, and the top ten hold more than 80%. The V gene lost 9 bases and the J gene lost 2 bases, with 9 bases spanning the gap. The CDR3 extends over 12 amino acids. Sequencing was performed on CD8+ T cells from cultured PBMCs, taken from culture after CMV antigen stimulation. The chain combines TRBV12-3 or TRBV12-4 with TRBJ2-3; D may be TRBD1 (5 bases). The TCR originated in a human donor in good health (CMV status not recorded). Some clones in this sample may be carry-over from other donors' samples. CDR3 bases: TGTGCCAGTGGCAGGGACACAGATACGCAGTATTTT. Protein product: CASGRDTDTQYF.